A single sample gave rise to the 10 T cell receptor beta chains below, sequenced in a study of cytomegalovirus exposure and HLA in healthy donors. Primers: 60 Vbeta forward and 13 Jbeta reverse. Sequencing was performed with immunoSEQ multiplex PCR; in TCRdb, only in-frame clones are kept and a portion is missing. The sample has 200,000 to 250,000 clones, roughly 82% seen once. Sequencing input: PBMCs. These receptors were obtained from a woman aged 40 to 55 in good health and CMV-seropositive.

The rearrangement uses TRBV30 and TRBJ2-1; 11 nucleotides agree with TRBD2. The germline V gene encodes CDR1 GTSNPN and CDR2 SVGIG (reference sequence). With 2 bases clipped from V and 7 bases from J, the junction kept 7 bases outside the gene matches. The CDR3 loop spans 15 amino acids. The CDR3 loop reads CAWSRIAGGPNEQFF. CDR3 sequence (DNA): TGTGCCTGGAGTAGGATAGCGGGAGGGCCAAATGAGCAGTTCTTC. Based on the CDR3 plus reference TRBV30 and TRBJ2-1, the full variable domain is SQTIHQWPATLVQPVGSPLSLECTVEGTSNPNLYWYRQAAGRGLQLLFYSVGIGQISSEVPQNLSASRPQDRQFILSSKKLLLSDSGFYLCAWSRIAGGPNEQFFGPGTRLTVL.

The V call is TRBV14, the J call TRBJ1-5, with D maybe TRBD1 (5 bases). Trimming removed 1 base at V and 4 bases at J, with 8 bases between. This CDR3 contains 14 residues. CDR1 SGHDN and CDR2 FVKESK come from the germline V gene. Here the CDR3 reads CASSQGGGNQPQHF. The CDR3 region has the DNA TGTGCCAGCAGCCAAGGGGGGGGAAATCAGCCCCAGCATTTT. Combining the CDR3 with reference TRBV14 and TRBJ1-5 gives the whole variable domain EAGVTQFPSHSVIEKGQTVTLRCDPISGHDNLYWYRRVMGKEIKFLLHFVKESKQDESGMPNNRFLAERTGGTYSTLKVQPAELEDSGVYFCASSQGGGNQPQHFGDGTRLSIL.

This chain connects TRBV10-3 to TRBJ2-2, with TRBD2 as a possible D gene (6 bases). With 4 bases removed from V and 0 bases from J, the gap between germline ends came to 9 bases. The CDR3 consists of 15 residues. Looked up from germline, CDR1 is ENHRY and CDR2 is SYGVKD. The chain's CDR3 is CAISAGGANTGELFF. In DNA form, the CDR3 reads TGTGCCATCAGTGCGGGCGGGGCGAACACCGGGGAGCTGTTTTTT.

V gene TRBV6-1 combines with J gene TRBJ1-5; D is ambiguous. Germline V gene lookup returns CDR1 MNHNS and CDR2 SASEGT. Trimming stripped 2 bases from V and 4 bases from J, with 6 bases between. The CDR3 totals 13 residues. This CDR3 reads CASSERVNQPQHF. The DNA of the CDR3 is TGTGCCAGCAGTGAACGGGTAAATCAGCCCCAGCATTTT.

As DNA, the CDR3 is TGTGCCAGCAGCCACCCCCCGCTAGCGGGCAAACACCTACGCGAGCAGTACTTC. It encodes CASSHPPLAGKHLREQYF. The chain is built from TRBV7-8 and TRBJ2-7; 8 bases map to TRBD2. The CDR3 has 18 residues. Germline CDR1 and CDR2: SGHVS and FQNEAQ. Losses at the gene ends were 5 bases for V and 6 bases for J; bases not matched to a gene: 21. Full variable domain (outside the CDR3, taken from reference TRBV7-8 and TRBJ2-7): GAGVSQSPRYKVAKRGQDVALRCDPISGHVSLFWYQQALGQGPEFLTYFQNEAQLDKSGLPSDRFFAERPEGSVSTLKIQRTQQEDSAVYLCASSHPPLAGKHLREQYFGPGTRLTVT.

V and J are TRBV7-2 and TRBJ1-6; D not certain. Trimming removed 1 base from V and 10 bases from J, with 11 bases in between. The CDR3 sequence is 14 residues long. Germline values: CDR1 SGHTA, CDR2 FQGNSA. The CDR3: CASSLGGLGSPLHF. The CDR3 nucleotides are TGTGCCAGCAGCTTAGGAGGGCTGGGATCACCCCTCCACTTT.

The CDR3 region has the DNA TGTGCCTGGAGTGTAGATGGACAGCCGAATCAGCCCCAGCATTTT. Protein: CAWSVDGQPNQPQHF. The rearrangement links TRBV30 to TRBJ1-5, with D possibly being TRBD1 (6 bases). There are 15 residues in the CDR3. Germline loops: CDR1 GTSNPN, CDR2 SVGIG (reference sequence). Trimming took off 0 bases at V and 4 bases at J, with 13 bases between the two ends.

The chain uses TRBV9 and TRBJ1-1; 7 bases are a match to TRBD1. J lost 1 base, V lost 0 bases, and 3 bases had no gene match. The CDR3 length is 15 residues. The V gene's germline CDR1 is SGDLS and CDR2 YYNGEE. Here the CDR3 DNA reads TGTGCCAGCAGCGTAGATCCAGGGGGGAACACTGAAGCTTTCTTT. Translating it yields CASSVDPGGNTEAFF.

The rearrangement uses TRBV19 and TRBJ1-2; D gene unclear. The CDR3 covers 14 residues. The germline gives CDR1 LNHDA, CDR2 SQIVND (reference sequence). V dropped 4 bases and J dropped 4 bases, with 13 bases sitting between them. The CDR3 reads CASSTARGIYGYTF. The CDR3 region has the DNA TGTGCCAGTAGTACCGCCCGCGGGATCTATGGCTACACCTTC.

This chain connects TRBV6-1 to TRBJ1-3; possibly TRBD1 for D (5 bases). Germline CDR1 and CDR2: MNHNS and SASEGT. Trimming removed 2 bases from V and 2 bases from J, with 10 bases in between. The CDR3 runs to 15 residues. CDR3 bases: TGTGCCAGCAGTGAACGTCCAGGGACTGGAAACACCATATATTTT. This gives the protein CASSERPGTGNTIYF.